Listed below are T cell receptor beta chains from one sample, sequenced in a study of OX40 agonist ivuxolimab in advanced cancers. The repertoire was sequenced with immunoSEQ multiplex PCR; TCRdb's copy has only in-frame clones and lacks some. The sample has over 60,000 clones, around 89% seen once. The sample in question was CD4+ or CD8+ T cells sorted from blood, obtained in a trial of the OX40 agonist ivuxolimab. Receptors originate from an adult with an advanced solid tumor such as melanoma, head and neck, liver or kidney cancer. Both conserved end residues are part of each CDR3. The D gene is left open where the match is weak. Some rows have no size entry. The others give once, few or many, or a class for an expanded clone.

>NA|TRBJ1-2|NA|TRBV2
CASTDDSNYGYTF
TGTGCCAGCACCGACGACAGCAACTATGGCTACACCTTC
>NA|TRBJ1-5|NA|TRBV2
CASRTQGSGQPQHF
TGTGCCAGCAGGACTCAGGGGAGTGGGCAGCCCCAGCATTTT
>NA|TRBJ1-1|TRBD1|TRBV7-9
CASNNYRDRDSPAFF
TGTGCCAGCAACAATTACCGGGACAGGGATTCCCCAGCTTTCTTT
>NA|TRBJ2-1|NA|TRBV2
CASLLGGNEQFF
TGTGCCAGCCTCCTAGGGGGCAATGAGCAGTTCTTC
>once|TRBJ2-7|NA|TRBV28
CASSLFGLNYEQYF
TGTGCCAGCAGTTTATTCGGACTCAACTACGAGCAGTACTTC
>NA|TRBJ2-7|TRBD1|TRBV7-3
CASSLEGGASFEQYF
TGTGCCAGCAGCTTAGAAGGGGGCGCTTCCTTCGAGCAGTACTTC
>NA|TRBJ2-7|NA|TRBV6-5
CASAGVTTYEQYF
TGTGCCAGCGCCGGCGTGACCACCTACGAGCAGTACTTC
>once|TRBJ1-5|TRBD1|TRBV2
CASSPDRANQPQHF
TGTGCCAGCAGCCCGGACAGGGCCAATCAGCCCCAGCATTTT
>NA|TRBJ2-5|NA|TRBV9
CASSVEGFQETQYF
TGTGCCAGCAGCGTAGAGGGGTTCCAAGAGACCCAGTACTTC
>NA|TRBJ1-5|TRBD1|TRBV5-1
CASSLAPGQKGQPQHF
TGCGCCAGCAGCTTGGCCCCGGGACAGAAAGGTCAGCCCCAGCATTTT
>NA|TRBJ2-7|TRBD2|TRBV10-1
CASSPGKSSGNYEQYF
TGCGCCAGCAGTCCAGGGAAATCTAGCGGGAACTACGAGCAGTACTTC
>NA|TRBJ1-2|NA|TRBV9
CASSVYDLNYGYTF
TGTGCCAGCAGCGTCTATGACCTAAACTATGGCTACACCTTC
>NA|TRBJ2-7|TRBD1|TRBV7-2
CASSSDRGYEQYF
TGTGCCAGCAGCTCGGACAGGGGTTACGAGCAGTACTTC
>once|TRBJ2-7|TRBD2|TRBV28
CASSLSSGRADEQYF
TGTGCCAGCAGTTTAAGTAGCGGGAGGGCCGACGAGCAGTACTTC
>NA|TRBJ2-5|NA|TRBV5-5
CASSLVGGVGETQYF
TGTGCCAGCAGCTTGGTTGGGGGAGTGGGAGAGACCCAGTACTTC
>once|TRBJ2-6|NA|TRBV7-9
CASSLSSGANVLTF
TGTGCCAGCAGCTTGAGCTCTGGGGCCAACGTCCTGACTTTC
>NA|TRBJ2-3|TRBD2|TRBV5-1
CASSLVPAGSDTQYF
TGCGCCAGCAGCTTGGTACCAGCGGGGTCAGATACGCAGTATTTT
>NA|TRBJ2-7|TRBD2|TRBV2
CASSAATVAGVEQYF
TGTGCCAGCAGCGCCGCGACGGTAGCGGGAGTAGAGCAGTACTTC
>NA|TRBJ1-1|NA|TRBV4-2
CASSPIRGTETEAFF
TGTGCCAGCAGTCCTATTAGAGGGACGGAGACTGAAGCTTTCTTT
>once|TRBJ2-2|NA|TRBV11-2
CASSLPGADTGELFF
TGTGCCAGCAGTCTGCCAGGGGCGGACACCGGGGAGCTGTTTTTT
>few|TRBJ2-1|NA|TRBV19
CASRDRGSHEQFF
TGTGCCAGTAGGGACCGCGGGTCCCATGAGCAGTTCTTC
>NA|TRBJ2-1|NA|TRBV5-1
CASSLQENRGNEQFF
TGCGCCAGCAGCTTGCAGGAGAATCGGGGCAATGAGCAGTTCTTC
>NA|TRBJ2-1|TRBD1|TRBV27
CASSLYRGAYNEQFF
TGTGCCAGCAGTTTATACAGGGGAGCCTACAATGAGCAGTTCTTC
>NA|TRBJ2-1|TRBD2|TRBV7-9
CASSFAGVVGREQFF
TGTGCCAGCAGCTTTGCGGGAGTAGTTGGTCGTGAGCAGTTCTTC
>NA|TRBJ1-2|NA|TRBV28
CASTPGPPGYGYTF
TGTGCCAGCACCCCGGGGCCCCCAGGCTATGGCTACACCTTC
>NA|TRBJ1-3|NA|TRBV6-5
CASSRGLNSGNTIYF
TGTGCCAGCAGTCGCGGACTGAACTCTGGAAACACCATATATTTT
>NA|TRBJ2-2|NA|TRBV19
CASSPTPGYTGELFF
TGTGCCAGTAGCCCCACCCCAGGGTACACCGGGGAGCTGTTTTTT
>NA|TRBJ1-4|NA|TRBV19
CAILADPNEKLFF
TGTGCCATCTTAGCAGACCCTAATGAAAAACTGTTTTTT
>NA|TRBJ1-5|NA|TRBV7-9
CASGRNSNQPQHF
TGTGCCAGCGGCCGGAATAGCAATCAGCCCCAGCATTTT
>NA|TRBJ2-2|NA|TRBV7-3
CASSLGQGNPGELFF
TGTGCCAGCAGCTTAGGGCAGGGGAACCCCGGGGAGCTGTTTTTT
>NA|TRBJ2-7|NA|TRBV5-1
CASSLHQGFTYEQYF
TGCGCCAGCAGCTTACATCAGGGCTTCACCTACGAGCAGTACTTC
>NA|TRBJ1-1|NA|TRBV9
CASSALGEMNTEAFF
TGTGCCAGCAGCGCGTTGGGGGAGATGAACACTGAAGCTTTCTTT